Below are 27 T cell receptor beta chains sequenced from a single sample in a study of blood T cell repertoires in COVID-19. Measured with immunoSEQ multiplex PCR; TCRdb has only the in-frame clones, and not every one. The sample shows about 91,000 clones, around 90% of them seen only once. The specimen sequenced was peripheral blood. The receptors here all came from a woman in her 70s with acute or convalescent COVID-19.

The chain combines TRBV6-1 with TRBJ1-6, with no clear D. Per germline, CDR1 MNHNS and CDR2 SASEGT. The CDR3 totals 15 residues. V was pared by 0 bases and J by 4 bases, with 7 bases between. DNA for the CDR3: TGTGCCAGCAGTGAAGCGGTCCGGTATAATTCACCCCTCCACTTT. Translation: CASSEAVRYNSPLHF.

This rearrangement joins TRBV4-1 to TRBJ1-1; the D is unclear. V was shortened by 0 bases and J by 7 bases, with 9 bases between the two germline ends. The CDR3 totals 13 residues. Germline values: CDR1 MGHRA, CDR2 YSYEKL. The CDR3 DNA sequence: TGCGCCAGCAGCCAAGATCGGGAGAGTGAAGCTTTCTTT. Translated, it gives CASSQDRESEAFF.

The V and J genes are TRBV19 and TRBJ2-3; D perhaps matches TRBD2 (5 bases). CDR3 length: 14 residues. CDR1 and CDR2 from the germline V gene are LNHDA and SQIVND (reference sequence). V lost 2 bases, J lost 1 base, and 7 bases lay in between. CDR3 residues: CASSILGGTDTQYF. CDR3 sequence (DNA): TGTGCCAGTAGTATATTGGGAGGCACAGATACGCAGTATTTT. The full variable domain, rest sourced from reference TRBV19 and TRBJ2-3, is DGGITQSPKYLFRKEGQNVTLSCEQNLNHDAMYWYRQDPGQGLRLIYYSQIVNDFQKGDIAEGYSVSREKKESFPLTVTSAQKNPTAFYLCASSILGGTDTQYFGPGTRLTVL.

This clone was observed once. The CDR3 region is CASSPPGQGSNSPLHF. CDR3 bases: TGTGCCAGCTCACCACCCGGACAGGGAAGTAATTCACCCCTCCACTTT. The rearrangement links TRBV18 to TRBJ1-6, with TRBD1 identical over 8 bases. The CDR3 runs 16 residues. Germline V gene sequence: CDR1 KGHSH, CDR2 LQKENI. V was clipped by 0 bases and J by 6 bases; unmatched bases: 4.

The V and J genes are TRBV6-5 and TRBJ1-1; 7 bases are shared with TRBD1. Germline V gives CDR1 MNHEY, CDR2 SVGAGI. V shed 7 bases and J 0 bases; nucleotides not matched to a gene: 8. This CDR3 region has 15 residues. This chain's CDR3 is CASIDKGAMNTEAFF. For the CDR3, the DNA is TGTGCCAGCATCGATAAGGGGGCGATGAACACTGAAGCTTTCTTT.

The rearrangement joins TRBV5-1 to TRBJ2-3; TRBD1 is a possible D gene (6 bases). This CDR3 contains 15 residues. Trimming stripped 0 bases from V and 0 bases from J, with 8 bases between. Germline CDR1 is SGHRS and CDR2 is YFSETQ. Here the CDR3 reads CASSLGTASTDTQYF. CDR3 DNA: TGCGCCAGCAGCTTGGGGACAGCCAGCACAGATACGCAGTATTTT.

The genes are TRBV6-5 and TRBJ1-5; tentatively, D is TRBD1 (6 bases). Trimming took 8 bases from V and 7 from J, leaving 15 bases between them. Germline V gene sequence: CDR1 MNHEY, CDR2 SVGAGI. CDR3 length: 13 amino acids. The CDR3 here is CASGTGPRQPQHF. CDR3 coding DNA: TGTGCCAGCGGCACAGGGCCGAGGCAGCCCCAGCATTTT.

The chain is built from TRBV9 and TRBJ2-7; 9 bases agree with TRBD1. The CDR3 is made up of 18 amino acids. CDR1 and CDR2 from the germline V gene are SGDLS and YYNGEE. The J segment lost 3 bases and the V segment lost 1 base, leaving 14 bases of the junction unmatched. The CDR3 loop is CASSVYSPGTGHCYEQYF. CDR3 nucleotide sequence: TGTGCCAGCAGCGTATACTCTCCCGGGACAGGGCATTGCTACGAGCAGTACTTC.

In its sample, this clone was seen once. The chain is built from TRBV3-1 (or the pseudogene TRBV3-2) and TRBJ2-1, with 8 bases aligning to TRBD2. Germline trimming cut 4 bases from V and 8 bases from J; bases unmatched to any gene: 13. The CDR3 loop spans 16 amino acids. Germline CDR1 LGHDT, CDR2 YNNKEL (reference sequence). CDR3 sequence reads: CASSPGRGALNDEQFF. The CDR3 nucleotides read TGTGCCAGCAGCCCAGGGCGGGGGGCGTTAAACGATGAGCAGTTCTTC.

This clone was counted between two and nine times. J is TRBJ1-6 and V is TRBV5-8, with a weak D call TRBD1 (5 bases). There are 16 residues in the CDR3. Trimming stripped 0 bases from V and 2 bases from J, with 9 bases between. Germline CDR1 and CDR2: SGHTS and YDEGEE. The CDR3 sequence is CASSLVPGAYNSPLHF. DNA for the CDR3: TGTGCCAGCAGCTTGGTCCCGGGGGCCTATAATTCACCCCTCCACTTT.

The chain uses TRBV19 and TRBJ1-1; D is possibly TRBD1 (5 bases). The CDR3 spans 14 residues. From germline, CDR1 is LNHDA and CDR2 SQIVND (reference sequence). V was clipped by 6 bases and J by 0 bases, with 11 bases between them. CDR3 sequence (DNA): TGTGCCAGTAGCCGACAGACGCTGAACACTGAAGCTTTCTTT. This sequence encodes CASSRQTLNTEAFF.

V and J are TRBV20-1 and TRBJ2-3; D is unresolved. The V end lost 8 bases, the J end lost 3 bases, and 6 bases lay between the germline ends. The CDR3 consists of 10 residues. Germline CDR1 and CDR2: DFQATT and SNEGSKA (reference sequence). The CDR3 DNA is TGCAGTACCAGTACAGATACGCAGTATTTT. Protein: CSTSTDTQYF.

The V gene is TRBV5-1, the J gene TRBJ2-1; TRBD2 matches at 7 bases. Germline lookup yields CDR1 SGHRS and CDR2 YFSETQ. Trimming removed 0 bases from V and 3 bases from J; junction bases left unmatched: 6. This CDR3 comprises 16 residues. CDR3 amino acids: CASSLAPSGGYNEQFF. DNA of the CDR3: TGCGCCAGCAGCTTGGCCCCTAGCGGTGGCTACAATGAGCAGTTCTTC.

This chain joins TRBV27 and TRBJ1-2, with 8 bases that match TRBD1. CDR1 is MNHEY and CDR2 is SMNVEV in the germline V gene (reference sequence). The CDR3 sequence is 23 residues long. Unmatched junction bases numbered 33, after V lost 5 bases and J lost 4 bases. CDR3 amino acids: CASSLHPQGALPLGTSPAYGYTF. The CDR3 DNA follows: TGTGCCAGCAGTCTACACCCTCAGGGGGCGCTTCCTTTAGGGACCTCTCCGGCCTATGGCTACACCTTC.

A single count supports this clone. This chain uses TRBV19 with TRBJ2-1; tentatively, D is TRBD2 (6 bases). CDR1 is LNHDA, CDR2 SQIVND, per germline (reference sequence). The length of the CDR3 is 15 residues. V dropped 6 bases and J dropped 7 bases, with 19 bases sitting between them. DNA for the CDR3: TGTGCCAGTAGCCCCGCGGGAAGGGTGGGGAATGAGCAGTTCTTC. It translates to CASSPAGRVGNEQFF.

Of note for this clone: Other DNA sequences in this sample translate to the same CDR3. The rearrangement joins TRBV5-4 to TRBJ1-2; D unresolved. This CDR3 comprises 13 residues. V dropped 0 bases and J dropped 5 bases, with 8 bases sitting between them. Germline CDR1 is SGHNT and CDR2 is YYREEE (reference sequence). The CDR3 protein is CASSLDSTYGYTF. The CDR3 DNA sequence: TGTGCCAGCAGCTTGGACAGTACTTATGGCTACACCTTC.

This clone occurred once. This sequence joins TRBV7-2 and TRBJ2-3; 13 positions agree with TRBD2. CDR3 length: 15 residues. Germline lookup yields CDR1 SGHTA and CDR2 FQGNSA. The J segment lost 5 bases and the V segment lost 6 bases, leaving 5 bases of the junction unmatched. CDR3 protein: CASSPRTSGGDTQYF. The CDR3 region has the DNA TGTGCCAGCAGTCCACGGACTAGCGGGGGAGATACGCAGTATTTT. Using reference TRBV7-2 and TRBJ2-3 for the parts outside the CDR3, the full variable domain is GAGVSQSPSNKVTEKGKDVELRCDPISGHTALYWYRQSLGQGLEFLIYFQGNSAPDKSGLPSDRFSAERTGGSVSTLTIQRTQQEDSAVYLCASSPRTSGGDTQYFGPGTRLTVL.

This clone was picked up one time. V and J are TRBV7-2 and TRBJ1-6; D is perhaps TRBD1 (6 bases). The V gene's germline CDR1 is SGHTA and CDR2 FQGNSA. The germline V and J ends were trimmed by 8 bases and 9 bases, with 14 bases remaining between them. The length of the CDR3 is 13 residues. Written as DNA, the CDR3 is TGTGCCAGCGGAGGGGGGGGAACTTCACCCCTCCACTTT. It codes for CASGGGGTSPLHF. The variable domain in full, completed from reference TRBV7-2 and TRBJ1-6, reads GAGVSQSPSNKVTEKGKDVELRCDPISGHTALYWYRQSLGQGLEFLIYFQGNSAPDKSGLPSDRFSAERTGGSVSTLTIQRTQQEDSAVYLCASGGGGTSPLHFGNGTRLTVT.

The V call is TRBV12-3 or TRBV12-4, the J call TRBJ2-5, with D possibly matching TRBD1 (6 bases). V gave up 6 bases and J gave up 2 bases, with 10 bases separating them. The CDR3 extends over 13 amino acids. CDR3 sequence reads: CASSGDKQETQYF. For the CDR3, the DNA is TGTGCCAGCAGCGGGGACAAACAAGAGACCCAGTACTTC.

V and J are TRBV9 and TRBJ2-3; weak D call: TRBD1 (5 bases). V was shortened by 0 bases and J by 3 bases, with 11 bases between the two germline ends. The CDR3 is 15 amino acids. Looked up from germline, CDR1 is SGDLS and CDR2 is YYNGEE. CDR3 sequence: CASSVGGAYTDTQYF. The CDR3 DNA follows: TGTGCCAGCAGCGTAGGTGGGGCATATACAGATACGCAGTATTTT.

The CDR3 sequence: CASSVGSAGNTIYF. As DNA, the CDR3 is TGTGCCAGCAGCGTAGGAAGCGCTGGAAACACCATATATTTT. The V call is TRBV9, the J call TRBJ1-3; D gene ambiguous. V lost 0 bases and J lost 2, with 6 bases in between. Germline-derived CDR1 and CDR2 are SGDLS and YYNGEE. The CDR3 is made up of 14 amino acids. Variable domain in full (rest from reference TRBV9 and TRBJ1-3): DSGVTQTPKHLITATGQRVTLRCSPRSGDLSVYWYQQSLDQGLQFLIQYYNGEERAKGNILERFSAQQFPDLHSELNLSSLELGDSALYFCASSVGSAGNTIYFGEGSWLTVV.

This clone came up once. The rearrangement links TRBV5-6 to TRBJ2-7; 9 positions agree with TRBD1. Germline V CDR1 and CDR2: SGHDT, YYEEEE. V gave up 3 bases and J gave up 6 bases; unmatched junction bases: 10. The CDR3 is 15 amino acids. As DNA, the CDR3 is TGTGCCAGCAGCTACAGAACAGGGGGCTTCGGCGAGCAGTACTTC. Protein sequence: CASSYRTGGFGEQYF.

The J gene is TRBJ2-7, the V gene TRBV4-2, with 11 bases lining up with TRBD2. This CDR3 contains 17 residues. Germline trimming cut 0 bases from V and 6 bases from J; bases unmatched to any gene: 10. Germline V gene lookup returns CDR1 LGHNA and CDR2 YNFKEQ. In nucleotides, the CDR3 is TGTGCCAGCAGCCAAGATGGCGCTAGCGGGAGGTCCAGCGAGCAGTACTTC. This encodes CASSQDGASGRSSEQYF.

This clone is a singleton in its sample. V is TRBV5-4 and J is TRBJ1-2; 8 bases map to TRBD1. The length of the CDR3 is 14 residues. In germline, CDR1 is SGHNT, CDR2 YYREEE (reference sequence). With V trimmed by 4 bases and J by 3 bases, 5 bases remained unmatched. CDR3 amino acids: CASSTGQGYYGYTF. DNA of the CDR3: TGTGCCAGCAGCACCGGACAGGGTTACTATGGCTACACCTTC.

This chain's CDR3 is CASSPRQGSYEQYF. The DNA for the CDR3 is TGTGCCAGCAGCCCCCGACAGGGATCCTACGAGCAGTACTTC. The chain employs TRBV3-1 (or the pseudogene TRBV3-2) and TRBJ2-7; TRBD1 agrees at 7 bases. The CDR3 consists of 14 residues. Losses at the gene ends were 4 bases for V and 1 base for J; bases not matched to a gene: 4. Germline V gene lookup returns CDR1 LGHDT and CDR2 YNNKEL (reference sequence).

The chain recombines TRBV15 with TRBJ2-5; 8 bases agree with TRBD2. The CDR3 totals 15 residues. Germline lookup yields CDR1 LNHNV and CDR2 YYDKDF (reference sequence). J was trimmed by 3 bases and V by 2 bases; bases with no gene match: 5. CDR3 nucleotide sequence: TGTGCCACCAGCAGACCGGGACTAGGAAAAGAGACCCAGTACTTC. This codes for CATSRPGLGKETQYF. Looking up the rest from reference TRBV15 and TRBJ2-5 gives the full variable domain: DAMVIQNPRYQVTQFGKPVTLSCSQTLNHNVMYWYQQKSSQAPKLLFHYYDKDFNNEADTPDNFQSRRPNTSFCFLDIRSPGLGDTAMYLCATSRPGLGKETQYFGPGTRLLVL.

The V and J genes are TRBV7-3 and TRBJ2-1, with a tentative D call TRBD2 (5 bases). The CDR3 consists of 14 residues. Germline V lookup: CDR1 SGHTA, CDR2 FQGTGA. V shed 1 base and J shed 5 bases, with 9 bases lying between them. CDR3 amino acids: CASSLNPSNNEQFF. CDR3 bases: TGTGCCAGCAGCTTAAACCCTAGCAACAATGAGCAGTTCTTC.